This T cell receptor beta chain came from a study of cytomegalovirus exposure and HLA in healthy donors. Findings of the study overall: When analyzed later, a missense DCLRE1C variant was found to be linked to TCR beta V- and J-gene trimming. Later work found that TCR association rates differed between HLA loci; DRB1 had the most and HLA-C the fewest.

This clone showed up just a few times. Its target is unknown. The primer mix had 60 Vbeta and 13 Jbeta primers. Sequenced by immunoSEQ multiplex PCR; TCRdb stores in-frame clones only, minus some. The table records 95,000 to 110,000 clones, around 9.1% of them present only once. The V end was cut by 3 bases, the J end by 1 base, with 19 bases between. This CDR3 has 18 residues. CDR1 is MNHEY, CDR2 SMNVEV, per germline (reference sequence). The sequenced material came from PBMCs. This receptor was taken from a man aged 40-49 years in good health and CMV-seropositive. The gene calls are TRBV27 and TRBJ1-5; maybe TRBD1 (5 bases). CDR3: CASSFLTPGRGSNQPQHF. In DNA, the CDR3 is TGTGCCAGCAGTTTCCTTACTCCAGGGAGGGGAAGCAATCAGCCCCAGCATTTT.